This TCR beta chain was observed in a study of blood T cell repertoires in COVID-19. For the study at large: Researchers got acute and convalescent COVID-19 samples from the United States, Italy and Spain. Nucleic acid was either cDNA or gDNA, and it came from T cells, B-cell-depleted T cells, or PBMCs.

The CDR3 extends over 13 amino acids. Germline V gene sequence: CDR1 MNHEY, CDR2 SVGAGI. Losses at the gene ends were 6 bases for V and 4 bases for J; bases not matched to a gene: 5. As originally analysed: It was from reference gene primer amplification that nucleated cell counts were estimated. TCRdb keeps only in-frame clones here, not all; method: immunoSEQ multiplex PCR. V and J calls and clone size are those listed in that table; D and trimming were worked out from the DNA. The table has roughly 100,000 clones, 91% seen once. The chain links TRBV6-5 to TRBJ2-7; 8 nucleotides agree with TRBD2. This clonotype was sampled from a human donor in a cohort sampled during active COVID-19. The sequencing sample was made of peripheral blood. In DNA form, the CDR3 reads TGTGCCAGCAGCCTTATAGCGGGATACGAGCAGTACTTC. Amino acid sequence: CASSLIAGYEQYF.